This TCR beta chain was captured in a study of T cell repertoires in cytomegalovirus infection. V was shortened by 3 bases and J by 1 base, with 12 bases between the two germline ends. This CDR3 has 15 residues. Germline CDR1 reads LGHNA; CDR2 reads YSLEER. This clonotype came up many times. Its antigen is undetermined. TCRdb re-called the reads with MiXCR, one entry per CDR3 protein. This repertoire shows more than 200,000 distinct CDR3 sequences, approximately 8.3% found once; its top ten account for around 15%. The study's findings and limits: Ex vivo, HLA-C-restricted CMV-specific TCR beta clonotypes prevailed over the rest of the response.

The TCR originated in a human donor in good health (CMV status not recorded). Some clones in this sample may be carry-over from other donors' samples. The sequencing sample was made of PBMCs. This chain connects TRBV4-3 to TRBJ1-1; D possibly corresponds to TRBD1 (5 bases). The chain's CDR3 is CASSQAGFPNTEAFF. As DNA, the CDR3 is TGCGCCAGCAGCCAGGCAGGGTTCCCGAACACTGAAGCTTTCTTT.